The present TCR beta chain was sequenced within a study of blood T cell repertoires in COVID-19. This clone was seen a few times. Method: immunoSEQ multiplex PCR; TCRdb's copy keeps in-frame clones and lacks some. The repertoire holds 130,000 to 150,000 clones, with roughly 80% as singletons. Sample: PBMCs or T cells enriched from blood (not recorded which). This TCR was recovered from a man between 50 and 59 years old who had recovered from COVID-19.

The CDR3 reads CASSPSQGENEKLFF. The CDR3 coding sequence is TGCGCCAGCAGCCCGTCACAGGGGGAGAATGAAAAACTGTTTTTT. V and J are TRBV4-1 and TRBJ1-4; 8 nucleotides align to TRBD1. The germline CDR1 and CDR2 sequences are MGHRA and YSYEKL. The junction had 6 bases not matched to a gene; V was cut back by 4 bases and J by 5 bases. The CDR3 is made up of 15 amino acids.